Below, 18 T cell receptor beta chains from the same sample are listed, as sequenced in a study of cytomegalovirus exposure and HLA in healthy donors (dated by TCRdb to about 2017). The library was generated by the immunoSEQ multiplex PCR assay. The multiplex PCR relied on a mix of 60 forward primers for TCR Vbeta segments and 13 reverse primers for TCR Jbeta segments. TCRdb provides this immuneACCESS table in a form limited to in-frame rearrangements. Some clones are lacking; in checked studies, under half of them reflect an unresolved V gene, and why the rest are absent is not known. The sample data list approximately 150,000 clones, and around 78% of these were observed just once. 1.5% to 1.7% of the sample is held by the ten biggest clonotypes. Sequenced: PBMCs. These receptors were obtained from a man in his forties in good health and CMV-seronegative.

This clone was seen just once. The chain recombines TRBV5-1 with TRBJ2-3; the match to TRBD2 covers 8 bases. The CDR3 is made up of 14 amino acids. The V gene end was trimmed by 7 bases and the J gene end by 3 bases; junction bases not matched to a gene: 7. Looked up from germline, CDR1 is SGHRS and CDR2 is YFSETQ. The CDR3 region has the DNA TGCGCCAGCTCCCGAGGCGGGAGGACAGATACGCAGTATTTT. This translates into CASSRGGRTDTQYF.

The chain links TRBV7-8 to TRBJ1-5; 10 bases are shared with TRBD1. This CDR3 region has 14 residues. V lost 5 bases, J lost 8 bases, and 6 bases stayed unmatched. Looked up from germline, CDR1 is SGHVS and CDR2 is FQNEAQ. The CDR3 DNA reads as TGTGCCAGCAGCCTGGACAGGGGGATGAAGCCCCAGCATTTT. Its translation is CASSLDRGMKPQHF.

The chain uses TRBV10-2 and TRBJ1-3; D gene ambiguous. Trimming removed 8 bases from V and 1 base from J, with 15 bases in between. The germline gives CDR1 WSHSY, CDR2 SAAADI. The CDR3 contains 15 residues. The CDR3 is CASGEAESSGNTIYF. The CDR3 region has the DNA TGCGCCAGCGGGGAAGCGGAAAGTTCTGGAAACACCATATATTTT.

The rearrangement joins TRBV4-2 to TRBJ2-3, with unresolved D. This CDR3 has 14 residues. Germline assignment: CDR1 LGHNA and CDR2 YNFKEQ. V shed 1 base and J shed 2 bases, with 7 bases lying between them. Here the CDR3 DNA reads TGTGCCAGCAGCCAAGTCCCTATCACAGATACGCAGTATTTT. It codes for CASSQVPITDTQYF.

The rearrangement joins TRBV18 to TRBJ2-7; D is perhaps TRBD1 (6 bases). CDR3 length: 14 residues. CDR1 and CDR2 from the germline V gene are KGHSH and LQKENI. The CDR3 spells CVSSPGTLSYEQYV. CDR3 bases: TGTGTCAGCTCACCGGGGACACTATCCTACGAGCAGTACGTC.

The rearrangement links TRBV30 to TRBJ1-4; D gene uncertain. Germline-derived CDR1 and CDR2 are GTSNPN and SVGIG (reference sequence). The CDR3 spans 13 residues. V was pared by 4 bases and J by 2 bases, with 8 bases between. The CDR3 loop reads CAWKTETNEKLFF. CDR3 DNA sequence: TGTGCCTGGAAAACAGAGACTAATGAAAAACTGTTTTTT.

The chain carries TRBV19 and TRBJ1-5; D is perhaps TRBD1 (5 bases). The CDR3 totals 16 residues. Germline V gene sequence: CDR1 LNHDA, CDR2 SQIVND (reference sequence). The V and J ends lost 4 bases and 5 bases respectively, with 18 bases between them. This CDR3 reads CASSTRQTGFDQPQHF. The CDR3 bases are TGTGCCAGTAGTACCCGACAGACCGGCTTCGATCAGCCCCAGCATTTT. The whole variable domain, filled in from reference TRBV19 and TRBJ1-5, reads DGGITQSPKYLFRKEGQNVTLSCEQNLNHDAMYWYRQDPGQGLRLIYYSQIVNDFQKGDIAEGYSVSREKKESFPLTVTSAQKNPTAFYLCASSTRQTGFDQPQHFGDGTRLSIL.

Written as DNA, the CDR3 is TGTGCCAGCAGTGACTCGAGGCGGGGCCCCGGATACTATGGCTACACCTTC. Its translation is CASSDSRRGPGYYGYTF. The chain couples TRBV6-4 to TRBJ1-2; possibly TRBD1 for D (5 bases). CDR1 is MRHNA, CDR2 SNTAGT, per germline. The CDR3 runs to 17 residues. Trimming took off 0 bases at V and 3 bases at J, with 17 bases between the two ends.

This clone has just a few counts. The rearrangement uses TRBV18 and TRBJ2-6; no firm D call. Germline loops: CDR1 KGHSH, CDR2 LQKENI. The V and J ends lost 3 bases and 0 bases respectively, with 9 bases between them. The CDR3 has 16 residues. This chain's CDR3 is CASSPGIISGANVLTF. In DNA form, the CDR3 reads TGTGCCAGCTCACCGGGCATAATCTCTGGGGCCAACGTCCTGACTTTC.

This clone was found a few times. The CDR3 loop reads CASSLGSDGVNSPLHF. CDR3 bases: TGTGCCAGCAGTTTAGGGTCCGACGGGGTCAATTCACCCCTCCACTTT. The rearrangement joins TRBV28 to TRBJ1-6; D not resolved. V was cut by 2 bases and J by 7 bases, with 15 bases left in between. CDR1 and CDR2 (germline): MDHEN, SYDVKM. This CDR3 is built from 16 residues.

Comment on this clone: Germline is not matched at one junction end, which may reflect a read error. The chain recombines TRBV7-9 with TRBJ2-2, with D uncertain. Germline CDR1 is SEHNR and CDR2 is FQNEAQ (reference sequence). CDR3 length equals 15 residues. In DNA, the CDR3 is TGTTCCAGCAGCTTAGCTCAGGCGAACACCGGGGAGCTGTTTTTT. It is translated as CSSSLAQANTGELFF. The entire variable domain, with the rest obtained from reference TRBV7-9 and TRBJ2-2, is as follows: DTGVSQNPRHKITKRGQNVTFRCDPISEHNRLYWYRQTLGQGPEFLTYFQNEAQLEKSRLLSDRFSAERPKGSFSTLEIQRTEQGDSAMYLCSSSLAQANTGELFFGEGSRLTVL.

The rearrangement links TRBV19 to TRBJ1-5; possible D gene TRBD1, 6 bases. CDR1 and CDR2 from the germline V gene are LNHDA and SQIVND (reference sequence). The CDR3 consists of 15 residues. V lost 3 bases to trimming and J lost 7 bases, with 16 bases between them. The CDR3 here is CASSMNTGGGQPQHF. The CDR3 DNA follows: TGTGCCAGTAGTATGAATACGGGGGGGGGCCAGCCCCAGCATTTT.

The chain uses TRBV6-6 and TRBJ2-4, with D possibly TRBD2 on 5 matching bases. Germline loops: CDR1 MNHNY, CDR2 SVGAGI (reference sequence). Trimming stripped 2 bases from V and 12 bases from J, with 11 bases between. The CDR3 runs 12 residues. CDR3 in amino acids: CASSYMWESQYF. In DNA, the CDR3 is TGTGCCAGCAGTTACATGTGGGAGAGTCAGTACTTC.

Notes on this clone: At one end the junction does not follow the germline gene, possibly because of a read error. The rearrangement joins TRBV27 to TRBJ2-4; 10 bases are a match to TRBD1. CDR1 and CDR2 from the germline V gene are MNHEY and SMNVEV (reference sequence). The CDR3 length is 17 residues. The CDR3 DNA sequence: TGTGCCAGCAGTACCCGGACAGGGGGTATTACCAAAAACAGTCAGTACTTC. Translating gives CASSTRTGGITKNSQYF.

The chain is built from TRBV2 and TRBJ2-5, with 8 bases identical to TRBD1. CDR1 and CDR2 (germline): SNHLY, FYNNEI. The trim removed 6 bases at V and 3 bases at J, leaving 3 bases unmatched. The CDR3 spans 13 residues. CDR3: CASSLGQEETQYF. The CDR3 coding sequence is TGTGCCAGCAGCCTGGGACAGGAAGAGACCCAGTACTTC.

The rearrangement joins TRBV7-3 to TRBJ2-2, with D possibly TRBD1 on 6 matching bases. The V and J ends lost 5 bases and 8 bases respectively, with 15 bases between them. The CDR3 totals 14 residues. Germline CDR1 reads SGHTA; CDR2 reads FQGTGA. CDR3 protein: CASSPGTIGGELFF. CDR3 nucleotide sequence: TGTGCCAGCAGCCCTGGGACAATAGGTGGGGAGCTGTTTTTT.

This clone appeared a single time. The chain recombines TRBV30 with TRBJ2-3; D might be TRBD2 (5 bases). Germline CDR1 and CDR2: GTSNPN and SVGIG (reference sequence). V was clipped by 2 bases and J by 4 bases, with 10 bases between them. The CDR3 spans 13 residues. The CDR3 region is CAWSSGGADTQYF. In DNA form, the CDR3 reads TGTGCCTGGAGTAGCGGTGGGGCAGATACGCAGTATTTT.

This chain connects TRBV11-2 to TRBJ2-1; 8 bases are shared with TRBD2. CDR3 length: 15 amino acids. V trimming: 1 base; J trimming: 2 bases; junction bases outside the gene matches: 1. Germline lookup yields CDR1 SGHAT and CDR2 FQNNGV. CDR3 loop: CASSLGAGAYNEQFF. The CDR3 nucleotides read TGTGCCAGCAGCTTAGGAGCGGGGGCCTACAATGAGCAGTTCTTC.